This T cell receptor beta chain stems from a study of blood T cell repertoires in COVID-19. Looking at the study overall: Sample material is recorded as cDNA or gDNA derived from T cells, B-cell-depleted T cells, or PBMCs.

Only in-frame clones appear in the TCRdb table, and some are missing; sequencing was by immunoSEQ multiplex PCR. The data show some 290,000 clones, with roughly 91% seen just once and approximately 2.5% held by the top ten. This CDR3 spans 12 amino acids. Trimming removed 6 bases from V and 0 bases from J, with 3 bases in between. This study enrolled people aged about 18 to 90 from roughly 22 US geographic areas. Grouping used clinical history reported by participants in a survey and questionnaire. The rearrangement uses TRBV12-3 or TRBV12-4 and TRBJ2-1; D is uncertain. This clonotype originated in a woman between 40 and 55 years old with acute COVID-19. Sequenced input: PBMCs or T cells enriched from blood (not recorded which). The CDR3 region has the DNA TGTGCCAGCAGCATCTCCTACAATGAGCAGTTCTTC. This encodes CASSISYNEQFF.